The 15 T cell receptor beta chains given below trace back to one sample, sequenced in a study of metastatic and nonmetastatic thyroid tumors. Ahead of thyroid surgery, no patient had received treatment of any kind. TCRdb re-called the PCR reads through MiXCR. The table lists 80,000 to 85,000 clones, roughly an eighth of them singletons. The sample consisted of tumor tissue. The receptor source for this set is a female donor with papillary thyroid cancer or a benign thyroid nodule (not recorded which). Some clones in this sample may be carry-over from other donors' samples.

This clone came up many times. This sequence joins TRBV19 and TRBJ1-1; D may be TRBD1 (6 bases). The CDR3 totals 14 residues. The V and J ends lost 1 base and 4 bases respectively, with 10 bases between them. Germline CDR1 and CDR2: LNHDA and SQIVND (reference sequence). The CDR3: CASSIVGGPTEAFF. The CDR3 DNA reads TGTGCCAGTAGTATAGTAGGGGGGCCCACTGAAGCTTTCTTT.

This clone was observed at least ten times. This chain links TRBV19 with TRBJ1-2, with D possibly being TRBD1 (5 bases). Deletions cut 7 bases from V and 4 bases from J, with 13 bases between. The CDR3 is 13 residues long. Germline lookup yields CDR1 LNHDA and CDR2 SQIVND (reference sequence). CDR3 residues: CASMGQGFYGYTF. The CDR3 nucleotides read TGTGCCAGTATGGGCCAGGGATTCTATGGCTACACCTTC.

This clone was counted many times. V gene TRBV19 combines with J gene TRBJ1-5, with D tentatively TRBD1 (5 bases). Germline V gene lookup returns CDR1 LNHDA and CDR2 SQIVND (reference sequence). This CDR3 has 15 residues. With 3 bases removed from V and 0 bases from J, the gap between germline ends came to 9 bases. CDR3 DNA sequence: TGTGCCAGTAGTATTCCGGGGGATAGCAATCAGCCCCAGCATTTT. Translation: CASSIPGDSNQPQHF.

On this clone: A much larger clone differs by one base, so this may be a read error. This CDR3 is also generated by other DNA sequences in the sample. V and J are TRBV29-1 and TRBJ2-3; D tentatively reads TRBD1 or TRBD2 (5 bases each). The CDR3 contains 14 residues. CDR1 is SQVTM, CDR2 ANQGSEA, per germline. V was trimmed by 6 bases and J by 4 bases, leaving 17 bases between them. The CDR3 spells CSVRGRRVADTQYF. The DNA of the CDR3 is TGCAGCGTGAGGGGACGACGGGTCGCAGATACGCAGTATTTT.

This clone was observed at least ten times. V usage is TRBV18 and J usage is TRBJ2-3; D uncertain. The V and J ends lost 3 bases and 2 bases respectively, with 9 bases between them. The germline gives CDR1 KGHSH, CDR2 LQKENI. The length of the CDR3 is 14 residues. The CDR3, as DNA: TGTGCCAGCTCACCGGACGGAGTCACAGATACGCAGTATTTT. Translating gives CASSPDGVTDTQYF.

The chain has TRBV11-2 and TRBJ2-2; D assignment may be TRBD1 or TRBD2 (6 bases each). The CDR3 covers 14 residues. V was shortened by 1 base and J by 6 bases, with 9 bases between the two germline ends. The V gene's germline CDR1 is SGHAT and CDR2 FQNNGV. In DNA form, the CDR3 reads TGTGCCAGCAGCTTAGTCGGGGGCCCCGGGGAGCTGTTTTTT. Its translation is CASSLVGGPGELFF.

The chain is built from TRBV20-1 and TRBJ2-7; TRBD1 matches at 7 bases. V dropped 7 bases and J dropped 0; count of bases not matched to a gene: 12. The V gene's germline CDR1 is DFQATT and CDR2 SNEGSKA (reference sequence). The CDR3 sequence is 15 residues long. In nucleotides, the CDR3 is TGCAGTGATACCGAACCAAGGGGGCACTCCTACGAGCAGTACTTC. It yields the protein CSDTEPRGHSYEQYF.

Remarks on this clone: Being one base from a much bigger clone, this may be a read error. The chain combines TRBV2 with TRBJ2-5; TRBD2 agrees at 8 bases. CDR3 length: 12 residues. Germline loops: CDR1 SNHLY, CDR2 FYNNEI. The CDR3 region has the DNA TGTGACAGCAGGGGACTAGGGGAGACCCAGTACTTC. Translated: CDSRGLGETQYF. Looking up the rest from reference TRBV2 and TRBJ2-5 gives the full variable domain: EPEVTQTPSHQVTQMGQEVILRCVPISNHLYFYWYRQILGQKVEFLVSFYNNEISEKSEIFDDQFSVERPDGSNFTLKIRSTKLEDSAMYFCDSRGLGETQYFGPGTRLLVL.

This clone was observed at least ten times. An end of the junction does not agree with germline; a read error may underlie this. The chain has TRBV6-1 and TRBJ1-3, with D possibly being TRBD1 (5 bases). The CDR3 runs to 15 residues. CDR1 MNHNS and CDR2 SASEGT come from the germline V gene. The CDR3 sequence: CAGRLTGSSGNTIYF. As DNA, the CDR3 is TGTGCCGGCAGACTTACAGGTAGCTCTGGAAACACCATATATTTT.

Comment on this clone: A read error may be the cause here, since a much bigger clone is one base away. The chain links TRBV24-1 to TRBJ2-7; 8 positions match TRBD1. CDR3 length: 13 amino acids. In germline, CDR1 is KGHDR, CDR2 SFDVKD. V trimming: 5 bases; J trimming: 3 bases; junction bases outside the gene matches: 2. Here the CDR3 DNA reads TGTGCCACCAGTGTCGGACAGGGCTACGAGCAGTACTTC. Residues: CATSVGQGYEQYF.

At least ten counts were recorded for this clone. The V and J genes are TRBV5-1 and TRBJ1-2; D ambiguous. From germline, CDR1 is SGHRS and CDR2 YFSETQ. The CDR3 is 14 residues long. Trimming took off 1 base at V and 8 bases at J, with 15 bases between the two ends. CDR3 sequence reads: CASSLYTSMAGYTF. The DNA of the CDR3 is TGCGCCAGCAGCTTGTATACATCCATGGCGGGCTACACCTTC.

There are many counts of this clone. V and J are TRBV5-1 and TRBJ2-7; 9 bases line up with TRBD2. Trimming at V came to 4 bases and at J to 4 bases, leaving 9 bases not matched to a gene. The CDR3 has 15 amino acids. CDR1 is SGHRS and CDR2 is YFSETQ in the germline V gene. This CDR3 is CASSPVAGADYEQYF. As DNA, the CDR3 is TGCGCCAGCAGCCCGGTAGCGGGAGCGGATTACGAGCAGTACTTC. Full variable domain (outside the CDR3, taken from reference TRBV5-1 and TRBJ2-7): KAGVTQTPRYLIKTRGQQVTLSCSPISGHRSVSWYQQTPGQGLQFLFEYFSETQRNKGNFPGRFSGRQFSNSRSEMNVSTLELGDSALYLCASSPVAGADYEQYFGPGTRLTVT.

This clone was found a few times. One end of the junction does not line up with germline, which may come from a read error. The V gene is TRBV2, the J gene TRBJ2-7; 10 bases match TRBD1. The germline CDR1 and CDR2 sequences are SNHLY and FYNNEI. The CDR3 runs to 15 residues. CDR3 region: CPSTKGQGSVYEQYF. The CDR3, as DNA: TGTCCCAGCACTAAGGGACAGGGGTCAGTGTACGAGCAGTACTTC.

A remark on this clone: Given a much more abundant clone one base away, this may be a read error. This CDR3 reads CATSADTQYF. The CDR3 DNA sequence: TGTGCCACGAGTGCAGATACGCAGTATTTT. The gene calls are TRBV7-9 and TRBJ2-3, with unresolved D. The CDR3 loop spans 10 amino acids. Per the germline V gene, CDR1 is SEHNR and CDR2 is FQNEAQ (reference sequence). The V gene lost 10 bases and the J gene lost 4 bases, with 6 bases spanning the gap.

This clone is classed as medium-sized. The DNA for the CDR3 is TGCAGTGTGTTCGCGGCGGGTTACTACGAGCAGTACTTC. It encodes CSVFAAGYYEQYF. This chain joins TRBV20-1 and TRBJ2-7, with D possibly matching TRBD2 (5 bases). CDR1 is DFQATT, CDR2 SNEGSKA, per germline (reference sequence). The CDR3 totals 13 residues. Trimming shortened V by 7 bases and J by 3 bases, and 16 bases separated the two germline ends.